Listed here are 21 T cell receptor beta chains from one sample, sequenced in a study of cytomegalovirus exposure and HLA in healthy donors. PCR involved 60 Vbeta and 13 Jbeta primers. Produced via immunoSEQ multiplex PCR; TCRdb's table is partial and in-frame only. Among about 190,000 clones listed, 80% to 85% were seen once. Sequencing was carried out using PBMCs. Receptors were obtained from a boy aged 5-17 years in good health and CMV-seronegative.

The V gene is TRBV7-9, the J gene TRBJ1-2; a possible D gene is TRBD1 (6 bases). In germline, CDR1 is SEHNR, CDR2 FQNEAQ (reference sequence). Trimming pared 2 bases from V and 5 bases from J, leaving 12 bases between. The CDR3 has 14 amino acids. CDR3 in DNA: TGTGCCAGCAGCTTATCGGGGGGCGAGTATGGCTACACCTTC. It translates to CASSLSGGEYGYTF.

The chain joins TRBV9 to TRBJ2-7, with 7 bases fitting TRBD2. V was clipped by 4 bases and J by 0 bases; unmatched bases: 7. The CDR3 totals 15 residues. Germline loops: CDR1 SGDLS, CDR2 YYNGEE. CDR3 residues: CASSPLAGLSYEQYF. The CDR3 DNA is TGTGCCAGCAGCCCTTTAGCGGGTCTCTCCTACGAGCAGTACTTC.

The chain recombines TRBV9 with TRBJ2-2; D gene uncertain. CDR1 and CDR2 from the germline V gene are SGDLS and YYNGEE. The CDR3 loop spans 14 amino acids. Trimming pared 3 bases from V and 6 bases from J, leaving 12 bases between. In nucleotides, the CDR3 is TGTGCCAGCAGCGCCGGGTCCTTGGCCGGGGAGCTGTTTTTT. Its translation is CASSAGSLAGELFF.

The chain joins TRBV30 to TRBJ1-5, with 7 bases aligning to TRBD1. Germline loops: CDR1 GTSNPN, CDR2 SVGIG (reference sequence). V was pared by 4 bases and J by 0 bases, with 3 bases of the junction left unmatched. CDR3 size: 14 residues. This CDR3 reads CAWTTGDSNQPQHF. DNA of the CDR3: TGTGCCTGGACTACAGGGGATAGCAATCAGCCCCAGCATTTT.

The gene calls are TRBV6-1 and TRBJ2-7; D may be TRBD1 (5 bases). Trimming removed 4 bases from V and 2 bases from J, with 9 bases in between. Germline CDR1 is MNHNS and CDR2 is SASEGT. This CDR3 comprises 13 residues. The DNA of the CDR3 is TGTGCCAGCAGTGCCCACAGGACCTACGAGCAGTACTTC. Residues: CASSAHRTYEQYF.

The rearrangement uses TRBV6-1 and TRBJ2-2; D uncertain. V was trimmed by 1 base and J by 4 bases, leaving 4 bases between them. From germline, CDR1 is MNHNS and CDR2 SASEGT. The CDR3 runs to 13 residues. CDR3 protein: CASSEVVTGELFF. In nucleotides, the CDR3 is TGTGCCAGCAGTGAAGTAGTCACCGGGGAGCTGTTTTTT.

CDR3 bases: TGTGCCAGCAGTGGACGGGAGGGCCTTAAAACCGGGGAGCTGTTTTTT. Translation gives CASSGREGLKTGELFF. J is TRBJ2-2 and V is TRBV2, with 8 positions matching TRBD2. Germline V gene data show CDR1 as SNHLY and CDR2 as FYNNEI. The V gene end was trimmed by 4 bases and the J gene end by 5 bases; junction bases not matched to a gene: 9. The CDR3 covers 16 residues.

V gene TRBV29-1 combines with J gene TRBJ2-5; 10 bases line up with TRBD2. J lost 9 bases, V lost 8 bases, and 15 bases had no gene match. The germline CDR1 and CDR2 sequences are SQVTM and ANQGSEA. This CDR3 has 14 amino acids. Here the CDR3 reads CSTYLAGGKGAQYF. DNA for the CDR3: TGCAGCACCTACTTAGCGGGGGGTAAAGGGGCCCAGTACTTC.

This chain connects TRBV19 to TRBJ1-1, with D perhaps matching TRBD1 (5 bases). The germline V gene has CDR1 LNHDA and CDR2 SQIVND (reference sequence). The CDR3 is made up of 14 amino acids. The V end lost 7 bases, the J end lost 1 base, and 13 bases lay between the germline ends. Written as DNA, the CDR3 is TGTGCCAGTACGTCCAGGGCGACGAACACTGAAGCTTTCTTT. Its translation: CASTSRATNTEAFF.

The chain employs TRBV18 and TRBJ2-5; 10 bases map to TRBD2. CDR1 is KGHSH and CDR2 is LQKENI in the germline V gene. V dropped 8 bases and J dropped 4; count of bases not matched to a gene: 4. The CDR3 has 13 residues. DNA of the CDR3: TGTGCCAGCCGGAGCGGGAGGGCAGAGACCCAGTACTTC. Translation gives CASRSGRAETQYF.

This clone has just one count. This chain uses TRBV6-5 with TRBJ1-5, with D tentatively TRBD1 (5 bases). The CDR3 contains 12 residues. Per the germline V gene, CDR1 is MNHEY and CDR2 is SVGAGI. The V end lost 8 bases, the J end lost 2 bases, and 7 bases lay between the germline ends. CDR3 coding DNA: TGTGCCAGCCAGGGTGGCAATCAGCCCCAGCATTTT. This encodes CASQGGNQPQHF.

The chain recombines TRBV25-1 with TRBJ1-2; 8 nucleotides match TRBD1. V was clipped by 8 bases and J by 3 bases; unmatched bases: 5. The germline V gene encodes CDR1 MGHDK and CDR2 SYGVNS. The CDR3 has 13 residues. The CDR3 region is CASSQGAHYGYTF. The CDR3 DNA reads TGTGCCAGCTCTCAGGGGGCTCACTATGGCTACACCTTC.

This chain links TRBV10-3 with TRBJ2-7; the match to TRBD1 covers 11 bases. Germline trimming cut 5 bases from V and 3 bases from J; bases unmatched to any gene: 3. The germline gives CDR1 ENHRY, CDR2 SYGVKD. CDR3 length: 14 amino acids. CDR3 DNA sequence: TGTGCCATCAGTTTTGGGACAGGGGGCTACGAGCAGTACTTC. Protein: CAISFGTGGYEQYF.

A few counts support this clone. This rearrangement joins TRBV6-4 to TRBJ2-2, with a possible D match to TRBD1 (5 bases). Germline-derived CDR1 and CDR2 are MRHNA and SNTAGT. Trimming stripped 6 bases from V and 5 bases from J, with 19 bases between. This CDR3 has 16 residues. DNA of the CDR3: TGTGCCAGCAGGCCACTGACAGAGTTAGGGACCGGGGAGCTGTTTTTT. Translating gives CASRPLTELGTGELFF.

The count of this clone is one. CDR3 sequence: CASRQGGEQYF. CDR3 nucleotide sequence: TGTGCCAGCAGGCAGGGTGGCGAGCAGTACTTC. This rearrangement joins TRBV6-1 to TRBJ2-7; maybe TRBD1 (5 bases). The CDR3 consists of 11 residues. Trimming stripped 6 bases from V and 6 bases from J, with 9 bases between. Per germline, CDR1 MNHNS and CDR2 SASEGT.

The V call is TRBV27, the J call TRBJ1-1; no clear D. There are 12 residues in the CDR3. V was clipped by 7 bases and J by 0 bases, with 6 bases between them. CDR1 and CDR2 (germline): MNHEY, SMNVEV (reference sequence). CDR3 DNA: TGTGCCAGCATGAGCATGAACACTGAAGCTTTCTTT. It encodes CASMSMNTEAFF.

The CDR3 DNA sequence: TGCAGCGTGCGCGGGGCGGGCACTGAAGCTTTCTTT. Protein product: CSVRGAGTEAFF. The chain couples TRBV29-1 to TRBJ1-1, with D perhaps matching TRBD1 (5 bases). V was trimmed by 6 bases and J by 4 bases, leaving 12 bases between them. CDR3 length: 12 residues. CDR1 is SQVTM, CDR2 ANQGSEA, per germline. Looking up the rest from reference TRBV29-1 and TRBJ1-1 gives the full variable domain: SAVISQKPSRDICQRGTSLTIQCQVDSQVTMMFWYRQQPGQSLTLIATANQGSEATYESGFVIDKFPISRPNLTFSTLTVSNMSPEDSSIYLCSVRGAGTEAFFGQGTRLTVV.

V and J are TRBV30 and TRBJ1-6, with 8 bases fitting TRBD1. The trim removed 2 bases at V and 8 bases at J, leaving 5 bases unmatched. This CDR3 spans 14 amino acids. CDR1 and CDR2 from the germline V gene are GTSNPN and SVGIG (reference sequence). CDR3 sequence: CAWSRDRRDSPLHF. The CDR3 DNA reads as TGTGCCTGGAGTAGGGACAGGCGTGATTCACCCCTCCACTTT.

This chain joins TRBV7-2 and TRBJ1-3; D remains ambiguous. The length of the CDR3 is 14 residues. Germline V gene data show CDR1 as SGHTA and CDR2 as FQGNSA. Trimming left V 0 bases short and J 4 bases short, with 7 bases between. The CDR3 region has the DNA TGTGCCAGCAGCTTAGCGGCAGGAGGAAACACCATATATTTT. Encoded protein: CASSLAAGGNTIYF.

Here the CDR3 reads CASSLNANYGYTF. The CDR3 nucleotides are TGTGCCAGCAGCCTAAACGCTAACTATGGCTACACCTTC. The chain carries TRBV7-2 and TRBJ1-2, with D unresolved. The CDR3 has 13 amino acids. Germline V gene sequence: CDR1 SGHTA, CDR2 FQGNSA. Trimming took off 5 bases at V and 0 bases at J, with 7 bases between the two ends.

The V and J genes are TRBV7-2 and TRBJ2-3; 8 positions agree with TRBD1. The CDR3 runs 15 residues. With V trimmed by 4 bases and J by 4 bases, 7 bases remained unmatched. Germline-derived CDR1 and CDR2 are SGHTA and FQGNSA. The CDR3 DNA follows: TGTGCCAGCAGCTCCGGACAGGGTAGAGCAGATACGCAGTATTTT. Protein sequence: CASSSGQGRADTQYF.